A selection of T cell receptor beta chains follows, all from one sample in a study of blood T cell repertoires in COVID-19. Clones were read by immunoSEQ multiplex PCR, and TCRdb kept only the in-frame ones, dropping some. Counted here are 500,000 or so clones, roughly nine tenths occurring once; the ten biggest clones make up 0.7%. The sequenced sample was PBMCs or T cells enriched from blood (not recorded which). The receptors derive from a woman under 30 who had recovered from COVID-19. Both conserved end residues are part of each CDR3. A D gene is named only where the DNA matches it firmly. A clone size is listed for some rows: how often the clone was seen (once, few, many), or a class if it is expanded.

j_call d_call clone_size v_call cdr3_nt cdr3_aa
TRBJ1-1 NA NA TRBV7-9 TGTGCCAGCAGCTTAACGGGCACTGAAGCTTTCTTT CASSLTGTEAFF
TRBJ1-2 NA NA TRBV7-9 TGTGCCAGCAGCCCGCCCGGGGGTAGGGATGGCTACACCTTC CASSPPGGRDGYTF
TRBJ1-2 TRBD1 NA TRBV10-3 TGTGCCATTCGCTCAGGGGGCGACTATGGCTACACCTTC CAIRSGGDYGYTF
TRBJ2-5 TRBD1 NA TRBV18 TGTGCCAGCTCTCCTCGGACAGGGGATAGAGAGACCCAGTACTTC CASSPRTGDRETQYF
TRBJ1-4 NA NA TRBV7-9 TGTGCCAGCAGCTTCCAGGGGGAAAAACTGTTTTTT CASSFQGEKLFF
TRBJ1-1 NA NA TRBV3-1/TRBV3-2 TGTGCCAGCAGCCATGGAAATCAGGACTACTTT CASSHGNQDYF
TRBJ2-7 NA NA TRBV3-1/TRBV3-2 TGTGCCAGCAGCCAAGTTGACAGTCGCTACGAGCAGTACTTC CASSQVDSRYEQYF
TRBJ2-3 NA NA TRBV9 TGTGCCAGCAGCGTAGGGGCTAGCCGGGAAGCAGATACGCAGTATTTT CASSVGASREADTQYF
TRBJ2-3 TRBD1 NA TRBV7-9 TGTGCCAGCAGCCCAACAGGGACAGGGGATACAGATACGCAGTATTTT CASSPTGTGDTDTQYF
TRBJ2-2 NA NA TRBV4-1 TGCGCCAGCAGCCAAGATGCAACAGCACACGACACCGGGGAGCTGTTTTTT CASSQDATAHDTGELFF
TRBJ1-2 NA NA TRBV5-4 TGTGCCAGCAGCTCCGTCACCTCCTCGGGAGGGGGGTATGGCTACACCTTC CASSSVTSSGGGYGYTF
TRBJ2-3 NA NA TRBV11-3 TGTGCCAGCAGCCCTAGACAGGCAGATACGCAGTATTTT CASSPRQADTQYF
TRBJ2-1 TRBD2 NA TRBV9 TGTGCCAGCAGCGCCTATAGCGGGGGGGCGTCTAATGAGCAGTTCTTC CASSAYSGGASNEQFF
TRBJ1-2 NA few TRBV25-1 TGTGCCAGCAGTGAATCACAGCAAGCTAACTATGGCTACACCTTC CASSESQQANYGYTF
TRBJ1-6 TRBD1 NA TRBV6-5 TGTGCCAGCATCGTAGTAGGGACAGGGGATTCACCCCTCCACTTT CASIVVGTGDSPLHF
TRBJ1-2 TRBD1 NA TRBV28 TGTGCCAGCAGCCAAGGACAGGGTTATGGCTACACCTTC CASSQGQGYGYTF
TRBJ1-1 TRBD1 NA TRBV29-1 TGCAGCGGAAAATATATGACAGGGGGCCGCGATGAAGCTTTCTTT CSGKYMTGGRDEAFF